One and the same sample provided the 10 T cell receptor beta chains below, sequenced in a study of T cell responses to AZD1222 COVID-19 vaccine. Assay used: immunoSEQ multiplex PCR; TCRdb lists only in-frame clones, some missing. This sample has 90,000 to 120,000 clones; around 84% occur once, and the top ten carry roughly 3%. The sample consisted of peripheral blood, taken on day 0 of AZD1222 vaccination. These receptors were collected from an adult in good health.

The DNA for the CDR3 is TGTGCCAGCAGCTCGACACCGGAGGACTATGGCTACACCTTC. Translation: CASSSTPEDYGYTF. The chain joins TRBV2 to TRBJ1-2; D unclear. The ends were cut back, 6 bases at V and 3 bases at J, with 14 bases in the middle. This CDR3 has 14 amino acids. Germline-derived CDR1 and CDR2 are SNHLY and FYNNEI.

The V gene is TRBV3-1 (or the pseudogene TRBV3-2), the J gene TRBJ1-5; D gene ambiguous. Trimming took off 1 base at V and 2 bases at J, with 12 bases between the two ends. Germline V gene lookup returns CDR1 LGHDT and CDR2 YNNKEL (reference sequence). This CDR3 comprises 16 residues. This CDR3 reads CASSQAVASRNQPQHF. The DNA of the CDR3 is TGTGCCAGCAGCCAAGCCGTCGCCAGCCGCAATCAGCCCCAGCATTTT.

The gene calls are TRBV7-9 and TRBJ1-6, with D perhaps TRBD1 (6 bases). The CDR3 consists of 15 residues. Germline V gene sequence: CDR1 SEHNR, CDR2 FQNEAQ (reference sequence). V was shortened by 5 bases and J by 9 bases, with 17 bases between the two germline ends. CDR3 residues: CASSTQSGAGSPLHF. The DNA of the CDR3 is TGTGCCAGCAGCACACAATCAGGGGCCGGTTCACCCCTCCACTTT.

The chain is built from TRBV4-2 and TRBJ2-4; D might be TRBD1 (6 bases). CDR1 LGHNA and CDR2 YNFKEQ come from the germline V gene. The CDR3 consists of 18 residues. V lost 0 bases, J lost 1 base, and 16 bases lay in between. DNA of the CDR3: TGTGCCAGCAGCCAAGACCTAAGAGGGGGTTCGGCCAAAAACATTCAGTACTTC. Residues: CASSQDLRGGSAKNIQYF.

V and J are TRBV6-8 and TRBJ2-5; TRBD1 agrees at 10 bases. Germline loops: CDR1 MNHGY, CDR2 SAAAGT. The CDR3 sequence is 14 residues long. V lost 7 bases and J lost 6; bases outside the gene matches: 8. The CDR3 loop is CASNMTGGLKTQYF. Written as DNA, the CDR3 is TGTGCCAGCAACATGACAGGGGGCTTGAAGACCCAGTACTTC.

As to this clone: At one of its ends the junction is not consistent with the germline gene, which may arise from a read error. The chain carries TRBV3-1 (or the pseudogene TRBV3-2) and TRBJ2-7, with 10 bases matching TRBD1. The CDR3 has 13 amino acids. CDR1 LGHDT and CDR2 YNNKEL come from the germline V gene (reference sequence). The CDR3 here is CASSQEGGGTGAF. The CDR3 bases are TGTGCCAGCAGCCAAGAGGGCGGAGGGACAGGGGCCTTC.

The J gene is TRBJ1-2, the V gene TRBV7-8, with unresolved D. Trimming left V 3 bases short and J 8 bases short, with 13 bases between. CDR1 is SGHVS and CDR2 is FQNEAQ in the germline V gene. The CDR3 has 13 residues. As DNA, the CDR3 is TGTGCCAGCAGCTTGGTCCAGACCGGGGGCTACACCTTC. This gives the protein CASSLVQTGGYTF.

This clone has more than one count but fewer than ten. V usage is TRBV19 and J usage is TRBJ2-1; no definite D call. The V gene lost 9 bases and the J gene lost 0 bases, with 21 bases spanning the gap. The CDR3 length is 17 residues. Germline loops: CDR1 LNHDA, CDR2 SQIVND (reference sequence). The CDR3 DNA sequence: TGTGCCAGCTCAAGTCTCGCAGCGCAGAGCTCCTACAATGAGCAGTTCTTC. As protein: CASSSLAAQSSYNEQFF.

This clone is a singleton in its sample. The V gene is TRBV4-2, the J gene TRBJ1-3, with TRBD1 identical over 7 bases. The germline V gene encodes CDR1 LGHNA and CDR2 YNFKEQ. The CDR3 covers 18 residues. After removal of 0 bases from V and 3 bases from J, the junction contained 11 bases not matched to a gene. Written as DNA, the CDR3 is TGTGCCAGCAGCCAAGACGGCGGTGAGGGGGCGATTGGAAACACCATATATTTT. Translating it yields CASSQDGGEGAIGNTIYF.

Only one count was recorded for this clone. V usage is TRBV10-2 and J usage is TRBJ1-3, with D perhaps matching TRBD1 (5 bases). CDR1 is WSHSY and CDR2 is SAAADI in the germline V gene. Trimming cost V 4 bases and J 3 bases, with 13 bases left between them. The CDR3 loop spans 15 amino acids. CDR3 in amino acids: CASSGADNVGNTIYF. The CDR3 nucleotides are TGCGCCAGCAGTGGAGCGGACAATGTTGGAAACACCATATATTTT.